The clone carrying this T cell receptor (beta chain) was recorded once. These data belong to a study of blood T cell repertoires in COVID-19. At the level of the study: In each case, the material was cDNA or gDNA derived from T cells, B-cell-depleted T cells, or PBMCs.

Trimming pared 5 bases from V and 2 bases from J, leaving 12 bases between. CDR1 and CDR2 from the germline V gene are SEHNR and FQNEAQ (reference sequence). This CDR3 is 14 amino acids long. TCRdb keeps only in-frame clones here, not all; method: immunoSEQ multiplex PCR. Of about 490,000 clones listed, roughly 85% are singletons. The rearrangement links TRBV7-9 to TRBJ1-1, with unresolved D. The receptor comes from a human donor in a cohort sampled during active COVID-19. The sequenced sample consisted of peripheral blood. The CDR3 loop is CASSPTEFNTEAFF. In nucleotides, the CDR3 is TGTGCCAGCAGCCCTACAGAATTTAACACTGAAGCTTTCTTT.